Presented here are 13 T cell receptor beta chains from one specimen sequenced in a study of neurological immune-mediated disorders. MiXCR, run by TCRdb on the 5' RACE reads, gives a single entry per CDR3 protein. The data show around 15,000 distinct CDR3 sequences, 7% to 9.5% seen once. Input material: CD8+ T cells from blood. The receptors shown here come from a man in his fifties in good health.

This clonotype was detected many times. The J gene is TRBJ2-3, the V gene TRBV7-2; possible D gene TRBD2, 5 bases. The V end lost 2 bases, the J end lost 4 bases, and 16 bases lay between the germline ends. The germline gives CDR1 SGHTA, CDR2 FQGNSA. The CDR3 consists of 16 residues. The CDR3, as DNA: TGTGCCAGCAGCTTATGGCCTAGCAACCCCTCAGATACGCAGTATTTT. This encodes CASSLWPSNPSDTQYF.

This clonotype was counted at least ten times. V gene TRBV9 combines with J gene TRBJ2-3; D call uncertain. The length of the CDR3 is 14 residues. Germline V gene lookup returns CDR1 SGDLS and CDR2 YYNGEE. The ends were cut back, 3 bases at V and 1 base at J, with 9 bases in the middle. The CDR3 DNA sequence: TGTGCCAGCAGCGGACCCTCAGGCACAGATACGCAGTATTTT. Amino acids: CASSGPSGTDTQYF.

In this sample, this clonotype turned up many times. The rearrangement joins TRBV28 to TRBJ2-7; maybe TRBD2 (6 bases). The CDR3 consists of 13 residues. The V end was cut by 5 bases, the J end by 2 bases, with 10 bases between. Germline CDR1 and CDR2: MDHEN and SYDVKM. This CDR3 reads CASSPDYAYEQYF. CDR3 in DNA: TGTGCCAGCAGTCCGGACTATGCCTACGAGCAGTACTTC.

This clonotype came up many times. This chain links TRBV5-1 with TRBJ2-7, with 9 positions matching TRBD2. Germline V lookup: CDR1 SGHRS, CDR2 YFSETQ. CDR3 size: 14 residues. With V trimmed by 4 bases and J by 2 bases, 4 bases remained unmatched. The CDR3 sequence: CASSVSGGPYEQYF. CDR3 nucleotide sequence: TGCGCCAGCAGCGTTAGCGGGGGCCCCTACGAGCAGTACTTC.

The sample holds many counts of this clonotype. The V call is TRBV5-5, the J call TRBJ2-7; perhaps TRBD2 as D (6 bases). Trimming pared 3 bases from V and 4 bases from J, leaving 20 bases between. The CDR3 totals 16 residues. Per germline, CDR1 SGHKS and CDR2 YYEKEE (reference sequence). This chain's CDR3 is CASSSEWGRRLYEQYF. DNA of the CDR3: TGTGCCAGCAGCTCGGAGTGGGGGAGGCGACTTTACGAGCAGTACTTC.

In its sample, this clonotype was seen many times. The chain couples TRBV28 to TRBJ2-2, with TRBD1 matching 10 bases. CDR3 length: 15 residues. Per germline, CDR1 MDHEN and CDR2 SYDVKM. Trimming cost V 4 bases and J 7 bases; bases outside gene matches: 6. CDR3 residues: CASSSGTGEVGELFF. CDR3 DNA: TGTGCCAGCAGTTCCGGGACAGGGGAAGTCGGGGAGCTGTTTTTT.

This clonotype was seen many times. The rearrangement links TRBV5-6 to TRBJ2-1; D gene unclear. CDR1 is SGHDT, CDR2 YYEEEE, per germline. The CDR3 spans 12 residues. V gave up 4 bases and J gave up 9 bases, with 11 bases separating them. CDR3 amino acids: CASSLSPVEQFF. The CDR3 nucleotides are TGTGCCAGCAGCCTGTCGCCGGTTGAGCAGTTCTTC.

This clonotype has a count of ten or more. This chain uses TRBV2 with TRBJ2-3; 10 nucleotides match TRBD2. V lost 8 bases to trimming and J lost 0 bases; unmatched junction nucleotides: 5. Germline loops: CDR1 SNHLY, CDR2 FYNNEI. This CDR3 region has 15 residues. CDR3 sequence (DNA): TGTGCCAGCTCCCTTAGCGGGAGGAGCACAGATACGCAGTATTTT. Protein: CASSLSGRSTDTQYF.

This clonotype was observed at least ten times. J is TRBJ2-7 and V is TRBV5-1; D is perhaps TRBD1 (5 bases). CDR3 length: 14 residues. V was cut by 4 bases and J by 2 bases, with 13 bases left in between. Germline CDR1 is SGHRS and CDR2 is YFSETQ. In DNA, the CDR3 is TGCGCCAGCAGCCTAGGGGCAGGAACCTACGAGCAGTACTTC. Translated, it gives CASSLGAGTYEQYF.

This chain links TRBV12-3 or TRBV12-4 with TRBJ1-2, with a tentative D call TRBD1 (5 bases). Trimming took 0 bases from V and 8 from J, leaving 10 bases between them. This CDR3 is built from 13 residues. The CDR3: CASSLAGVGGYTF. DNA for the CDR3: TGTGCCAGCAGTTTAGCGGGGGTAGGAGGCTACACCTTC.

This clonotype was seen repeatedly, ten times or more. V usage is TRBV25-1 and J usage is TRBJ2-7; 10 bases are shared with TRBD2. The CDR3 loop spans 15 amino acids. The trim removed 3 bases at V and 5 bases at J, leaving 7 bases unmatched. Per germline, CDR1 MGHDK and CDR2 SYGVNS. This chain's CDR3 is CASSDLAGDVDEQYF. The DNA for the CDR3 is TGTGCCAGCAGTGATCTAGCGGGAGACGTCGACGAGCAGTACTTC.

This clonotype was observed many times. The rearrangement links TRBV4-3 to TRBJ2-2; 9 bases fit TRBD2. This CDR3 has 17 residues. The ends lost 0 bases at V and 3 bases at J; junction bases unmatched: 5. Germline V gene sequence: CDR1 LGHNA, CDR2 YSLEER. In DNA form, the CDR3 reads TGCGCCAGCAGCCAAGATATTCTAGCGGGGTACACCGGGGAGCTGTTTTTT. Encoded protein: CASSQDILAGYTGELFF.

This clonotype has at least ten counts. This chain joins TRBV29-1 and TRBJ1-6; 7 bases agree with TRBD1. The CDR3 loop spans 14 amino acids. Germline values: CDR1 SQVTM, CDR2 ANQGSEA. With V trimmed by 7 bases and J by 5 bases, 8 bases remained unmatched. The CDR3 DNA follows: TGCAGCGCTGCGGACAGGCCCAATAATTCACCCCTCCACTTT. Translation gives CSAADRPNNSPLHF.